This T cell receptor (beta chain) is from a study of cytomegalovirus exposure and HLA in healthy donors. This clone was seen a few times. The antigen is not known. Study-level results: Specificity of a few CMV-associated chains for CMV antigens was verified in vitro.

60 Vbeta and 13 Jbeta primers were used in PCR. Using immunoSEQ multiplex PCR, the repertoire was profiled, and TCRdb retains in-frame clones only, with some absent. The sample has about 120,000 clones, less than 65% seen once; the top ten hold approximately 11%. With 0 bases clipped from V and 1 base from J, the junction kept 4 bases outside the gene matches. Germline-derived CDR1 and CDR2 are SGHRS and YFSETQ. The CDR3 length is 15 residues. This sequence originates from a man aged 35-49 years in good health and CMV-seropositive. Sequencing was done on a sample of PBMCs. The chain uses TRBV5-1 and TRBJ2-7; 7 positions agree with TRBD2. The CDR3 DNA sequence: TGCGCCAGCAGCTTGGAAGAAGCGGGGTCCTACGAGCAGTACTTC. Translating it yields CASSLEEAGSYEQYF.